The 2 T cell receptor beta chains listed next were all sequenced from one sample in a study of blood T cells in healthy people across ages. Primed by a sample-barcoded 5' primer and a J-beta primer mix, a second PCR proceeded for 7 to 11 cycles. TCRdb re-called the 5' RACE reads with MiXCR, one entry per CDR3 protein. Of 700,000 or so distinct CDR3 sequences in the sample, 22% were seen once. The sample taken for sequencing was blood. Receptors originate from a man between 65 and 85 years old in good health.

A remark on this clonotype: One junction end does not reproduce the germline sequence, and a read error may be involved. V is TRBV7-9 and J is TRBJ1-2; TRBD1 aligns across 10 bases. The germline V gene has CDR1 SEHNR and CDR2 FQNEAQ (reference sequence). CDR3 length: 15 residues. CDR3 residues: CVSSFSGTGDYGYTF. In DNA, the CDR3 is TGTGTCAGCAGCTTTTCCGGGACAGGGGACTATGGCTACACCTTC.

This clonotype was observed at least ten times. The chain carries TRBV20-1 and TRBJ2-2; TRBD1 matches 8 bases. Germline assignment: CDR1 DFQATT and CDR2 SNEGSKA (reference sequence). The CDR3 loop spans 14 amino acids. V dropped 8 bases and J dropped 4; count of bases not matched to a gene: 9. The CDR3 here is CSPQGDRGTGELFF. The DNA for the CDR3 is TGCAGTCCCCAGGGTGACAGGGGCACCGGGGAGCTGTTTTTT.